These 25 T cell receptor beta chains were all obtained from the same sample, sequenced in a study of CD8 T cells in Susac syndrome. Reverse transcription of roughly 0.5 to 1 ug RNA used random hexamers. TCRdb redid the calling of the immunoSEQ multiplex PCR reads with MiXCR, one entry per CDR3 protein. The sample holds 150,000 or so distinct CDR3 sequences, around 93% seen once. The sequenced sample consisted of CD4+ T cells from PBMCs. These receptors all stem from a human donor with Susac syndrome.

The genes are TRBV30 and TRBJ2-3; D gene ambiguous. The V and J ends lost 7 bases and 8 bases respectively, with 10 bases between them. This CDR3 has 10 amino acids. CDR1 is GTSNPN and CDR2 is SVGIG in the germline V gene (reference sequence). CDR3 DNA: TGTGCCTTAACTCGGGCTACGCAGTATTTT. Encoded protein: CALTRATQYF.

The genes are TRBV29-1 and TRBJ2-1; D is undetermined. V dropped 7 bases and J dropped 5 bases, with 18 bases sitting between them. The CDR3 extends over 14 amino acids. Per germline, CDR1 SQVTM and CDR2 ANQGSEA. CDR3: CSAPKQIRDNEQFF. In DNA, the CDR3 is TGCAGCGCTCCGAAGCAAATACGAGACAATGAGCAGTTCTTC.

This rearrangement joins TRBV4-3 to TRBJ2-2; 7 bases are shared with TRBD2. This CDR3 comprises 17 residues. Germline CDR1 reads LGHNA; CDR2 reads YSLEER. V dropped 6 bases and J dropped 3; count of bases not matched to a gene: 13. The CDR3 loop reads CASSPRVGGLDTGELFF. CDR3 coding DNA: TGCGCCAGCAGTCCACGTGTGGGAGGGTTGGACACCGGGGAGCTGTTTTTT.

The CDR3 region has the DNA TGCAGTGCTAGAACGGACAATGCCTACGAGCAGTACTTC. Protein product: CSARTDNAYEQYF. The chain carries TRBV20-1 and TRBJ2-7; TRBD1 is a possible D gene (5 bases). V dropped 2 bases and J dropped 2 bases, with 10 bases sitting between them. This CDR3 has 13 residues. The germline gives CDR1 DFQATT, CDR2 SNEGSKA (reference sequence).

The chain combines TRBV4-1 with TRBJ2-3; D uncertain. CDR1 and CDR2 from the germline V gene are MGHRA and YSYEKL. The V gene lost 2 bases and the J gene lost 6 bases, with 9 bases spanning the gap. The CDR3 runs to 13 residues. DNA for the CDR3: TGCGCCAGCAGCCAATTTAGTCCCGATACGCAGTATTTT. Translating gives CASSQFSPDTQYF.

CDR3 region: CASSPGQHLGELFF. CDR3 sequence (DNA): TGTGCCAGCAGCCCGGGACAGCATTTAGGGGAGCTGTTTTTT. The chain combines TRBV3-1 with TRBJ2-2; 7 bases map to TRBD1. CDR1 is LGHDT and CDR2 is YNNKEL in the germline V gene (reference sequence). V shed 4 bases, J shed 8 bases, and the junction held 7 bases outside the gene matches. This CDR3 has 14 residues.

This clonotype was found once. The chain is built from TRBV5-1 and TRBJ1-6, with D tentatively TRBD1 (5 bases). The CDR3 loop spans 17 amino acids. V was clipped by 1 base and J by 0 bases, with 11 bases between them. The V gene's germline CDR1 is SGHRS and CDR2 YFSETQ. The DNA for the CDR3 is TGCGCCAGCAGCTTGAGGGGCCGGAGCTCCTATAATTCACCCCTCCACTTT. Its translation: CASSLRGRSSYNSPLHF.

The V call is TRBV11-2, the J call TRBJ1-4, with D tentatively TRBD1 (5 bases). The V end was cut by 4 bases, the J end by 7 bases, with 16 bases between. CDR1 SGHAT and CDR2 FQNNGV come from the germline V gene. The length of the CDR3 is 15 residues. Written as DNA, the CDR3 is TGTGCCAGCAGCTCTGATGGTGGGGGTTTTGAAAAACTGTTTTTT. It yields the protein CASSSDGGGFEKLFF.

The chain uses TRBV4-3 and TRBJ1-4; D ambiguous. Germline V gives CDR1 LGHNA, CDR2 YSLEER. This CDR3 has 16 amino acids. The V and J ends lost 0 bases and 6 bases respectively, with 14 bases between them. This CDR3 reads CASSQDPPSTDEKLFF. CDR3 bases: TGCGCCAGCAGCCAAGATCCTCCGTCTACGGATGAAAAACTGTTTTTT.

CDR3 DNA: TGTGCCAGCAGCGGGACAGGGTTTTATTCTGGCTACACCTTC. Amino acid sequence: CASSGTGFYSGYTF. The chain uses TRBV9 and TRBJ1-2, with TRBD1 matching 8 bases. The length of the CDR3 is 14 residues. Trimming cost V 3 bases and J 7 bases; bases outside gene matches: 8. The germline V gene has CDR1 SGDLS and CDR2 YYNGEE.

This rearrangement joins TRBV18 to TRBJ2-7; D gene ambiguous. The CDR3 loop spans 12 amino acids. CDR1 and CDR2 from the germline V gene are KGHSH and LQKENI. V lost 2 bases, J lost 5 bases, and 7 bases lay in between. The CDR3 bases are TGTGCCAGCTCACCAAATGGCGACGAGCAGTACTTC. This encodes CASSPNGDEQYF. The entire variable domain, with the rest obtained from reference TRBV18 and TRBJ2-7, is as follows: NAGVMQNPRHLVRRRGQEARLRCSPMKGHSHVYWYRQLPEEGLKFMVYLQKENIIDESGMPKERFSAEFPKEGPSILRIQQVVRGDSAAYFCASSPNGDEQYFGPGTRLTVT.

The J gene is TRBJ2-7, the V gene TRBV27, with 7 nucleotides matching TRBD1. The CDR3 totals 15 residues. The V gene end was trimmed by 4 bases and the J gene end by 2 bases; junction bases not matched to a gene: 8. Germline V gives CDR1 MNHEY, CDR2 SMNVEV (reference sequence). This chain's CDR3 is CASSSRSQGTYEQYF. CDR3 nucleotide sequence: TGTGCCAGCAGTTCCAGATCACAGGGGACCTACGAGCAGTACTTC.

The rearrangement links TRBV12-3 or TRBV12-4 to TRBJ1-1, with 9 bases identical to TRBD1. The CDR3 contains 14 residues. V gave up 4 bases and J gave up 4 bases; unmatched junction bases: 4. The CDR3 loop is CASSSTGGVTEAFF. The CDR3 DNA is TGTGCCAGCAGTTCCACAGGGGGCGTCACTGAAGCTTTCTTT.

Only a few counts were recorded for this clonotype. The chain links TRBV12-3 or TRBV12-4 to TRBJ2-1; D might be TRBD2 (6 bases). The CDR3 is 14 residues long. The V gene lost 7 bases and the J gene lost 6 bases, with 16 bases spanning the gap. CDR3 nucleotide sequence: TGTGCCAGCACCCCTAGCGTAGCGGTCAATGAGCAGTTCTTC. Protein product: CASTPSVAVNEQFF.

V is TRBV30 and J is TRBJ2-1, with TRBD2 matching over 7 bases. Germline V gives CDR1 GTSNPN, CDR2 SVGIG (reference sequence). V trimming: 4 bases; J trimming: 4 bases; junction bases outside the gene matches: 13. The CDR3 extends over 16 amino acids. The CDR3 here is CAWTALGEGLYNEQFF. As DNA, the CDR3 is TGTGCCTGGACCGCCCTCGGAGAGGGACTATACAATGAGCAGTTCTTC.

The rearrangement joins TRBV7-3 to TRBJ2-1; 8 bases fit TRBD2. V lost 5 bases to trimming and J lost 0 bases; unmatched junction nucleotides: 6. CDR1 SGHTA and CDR2 FQGTGA come from the germline V gene. The CDR3 has 16 residues. The CDR3 region has the DNA TGTGCCAGCAGCCTTAGCGGGGCAAGCTCCTACAATGAGCAGTTCTTC. Amino acid sequence: CASSLSGASSYNEQFF.

This chain links TRBV5-1 with TRBJ1-2; D unresolved. The CDR3 has 14 amino acids. Trimming removed 4 bases from V and 1 base from J, with 11 bases in between. Per germline, CDR1 SGHRS and CDR2 YFSETQ. CDR3 region: CASSPGLLNYGYTF. The DNA for the CDR3 is TGCGCCAGCAGCCCCGGACTGCTTAACTATGGCTACACCTTC.

CDR3 sequence (DNA): TGTGCCTGGGCCAAAGACAGGGGAAGGCCAGATACGCAGTATTTT. Translated, it gives CAWAKDRGRPDTQYF. V usage is TRBV30 and J usage is TRBJ2-3, with 8 nucleotides matching TRBD1. Losses at the gene ends were 5 bases for V and 4 bases for J; bases not matched to a gene: 11. Germline loops: CDR1 GTSNPN, CDR2 SVGIG (reference sequence). This CDR3 is 15 amino acids long.

This chain uses TRBV30 with TRBJ2-1; 7 bases agree with TRBD2. The CDR3 consists of 16 residues. Germline CDR1 is GTSNPN and CDR2 is SVGIG (reference sequence). J lost 12 bases, V lost 0 bases, and 17 bases had no gene match. CDR3 coding DNA: TGTGCCTGGAGTGTAGTAGGCGGGAGCCCCCAACGGGTGCAGTTCTTC. Protein: CAWSVVGGSPQRVQFF.

The chain combines TRBV7-2 with TRBJ2-7; D possibly matches TRBD1 or TRBD2 (6 bases each). From germline, CDR1 is SGHTA and CDR2 FQGNSA. Trimming shortened V by 7 bases and J by 2 bases, and 12 bases separated the two germline ends. CDR3 length: 13 residues. CDR3 residues: CASTLGGAYEQYF. DNA of the CDR3: TGTGCCAGCACCCTGGGGGGCGCCTACGAGCAGTACTTC.

The chain has TRBV5-1 and TRBJ2-7; a weak D match, TRBD1 (6 bases). Germline V gene sequence: CDR1 SGHRS, CDR2 YFSETQ. CDR3 size: 16 residues. V lost 4 bases to trimming and J lost 1 base, with 18 bases between them. CDR3 amino acids: CASSLDPVDSSYEQYF. The CDR3 DNA is TGCGCCAGCAGCCTTGACCCCGTGGACAGTTCCTACGAGCAGTACTTC.

This chain links TRBV4-1 with TRBJ1-2; 8 nucleotides agree with TRBD1. Germline CDR1 reads MGHRA; CDR2 reads YSYEKL. The trim removed 1 base at V and 3 bases at J, leaving 4 bases unmatched. This CDR3 region has 15 residues. The CDR3 DNA reads TGCGCCAGCAGCCAAGCGGCAGGGGGCGACTATGGCTACACCTTC. It codes for CASSQAAGGDYGYTF.

V gene TRBV12-3 or TRBV12-4 combines with J gene TRBJ2-6; D remains unclear. Trimming left V 3 bases short and J 0 bases short, with 9 bases between. The CDR3 covers 16 residues. The CDR3 loop is CASSFRARSGANVLTF. The CDR3 nucleotides read TGTGCCAGCAGTTTCCGGGCCCGCTCTGGGGCCAACGTCCTGACTTTC.

This chain connects TRBV12-3 or TRBV12-4 to TRBJ1-3, with a weak D call TRBD1 (6 bases). V was cut by 6 bases and J by 3 bases, with 15 bases left in between. This CDR3 has 15 residues. Here the CDR3 reads CASSQWGGFGNTIYF. CDR3 DNA sequence: TGTGCCAGCAGCCAATGGGGGGGCTTTGGAAACACCATATATTTT.

The gene calls are TRBV25-1 and TRBJ2-7; D assignment may be TRBD1 or TRBD2 (6 bases each). V lost 3 bases and J 6 bases, leaving 9 bases between the germline ends. The germline V gene encodes CDR1 MGHDK and CDR2 SYGVNS. This CDR3 region has 12 residues. For the CDR3, the DNA is TGTGCCAGCAGTGAGGGGGGCGCCGAGCAGTACTTC. Protein product: CASSEGGAEQYF.